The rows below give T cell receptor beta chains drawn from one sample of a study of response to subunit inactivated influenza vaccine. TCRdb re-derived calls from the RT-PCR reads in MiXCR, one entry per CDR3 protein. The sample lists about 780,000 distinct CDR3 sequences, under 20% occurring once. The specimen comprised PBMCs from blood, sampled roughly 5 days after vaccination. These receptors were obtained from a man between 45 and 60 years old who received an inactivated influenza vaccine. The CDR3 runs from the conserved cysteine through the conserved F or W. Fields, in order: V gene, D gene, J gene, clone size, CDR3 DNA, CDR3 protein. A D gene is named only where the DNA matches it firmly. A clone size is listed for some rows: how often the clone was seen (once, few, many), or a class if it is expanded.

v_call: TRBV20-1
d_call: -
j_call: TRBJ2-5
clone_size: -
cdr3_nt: TGCAGCCTCGGGTCCCAGAATCGTGGGGAGACCCAGTACTTC
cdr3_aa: CSLGSQNRGETQYF

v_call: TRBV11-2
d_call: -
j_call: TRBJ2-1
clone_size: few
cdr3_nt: TGTGCCAGCAGCTTAGTCTGGTTCTTC
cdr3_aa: CASSLVWFF

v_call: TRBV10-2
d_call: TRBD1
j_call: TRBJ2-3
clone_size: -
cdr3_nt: TGCGCCATCCTTGCAGGGGGCGTAGCTTCAGATACGCAGTATTTT
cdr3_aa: CAILAGGVASDTQYF

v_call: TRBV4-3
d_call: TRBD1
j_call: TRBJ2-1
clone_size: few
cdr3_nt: TGCGCCAGCAGCCAAGGACAGGGGCAGGGGAGCGATGAGCAGTTCTTC
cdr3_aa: CASSQGQGQGSDEQFF

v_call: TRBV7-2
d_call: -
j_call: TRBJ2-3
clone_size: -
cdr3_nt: TGTGCCAGCAGCTTAGTGGGGGGCGGGAGTCGGGCAGATACGCAGTATTTT
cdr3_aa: CASSLVGGGSRADTQYF

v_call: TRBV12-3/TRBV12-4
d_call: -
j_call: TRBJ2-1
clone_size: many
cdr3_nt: TGTGCCAGCAGTTTAAATAGGTCAACCGGGAAGTTCTTC
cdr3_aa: CASSLNRSTGKFF

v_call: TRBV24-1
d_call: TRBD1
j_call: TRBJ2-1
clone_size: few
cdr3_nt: TGTGCCACCAGTGAGGGGACAGTTAATGAGCAGTTCTTC
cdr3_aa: CATSEGTVNEQFF

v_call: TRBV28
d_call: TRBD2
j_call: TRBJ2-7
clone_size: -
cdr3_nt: TGTGCCAGCAGTCTACTACCGGGACTAGCGGGAAAAATCAGCTCCTACGAGCAGTACTTC
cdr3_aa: CASSLLPGLAGKISSYEQYF

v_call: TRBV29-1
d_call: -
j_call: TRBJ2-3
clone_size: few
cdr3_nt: TGCAGCGTTGAAGTACAGGGGGGTCGGGACTATCCATTCACAGATACGCAGTATTTT
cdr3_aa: CSVEVQGGRDYPFTDTQYF

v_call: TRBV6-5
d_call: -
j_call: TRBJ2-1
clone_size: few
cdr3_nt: TGTGCCAGCAGTTATATGGGCGTAACCTACAATGAGCAGTTCTTC
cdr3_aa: CASSYMGVTYNEQFF

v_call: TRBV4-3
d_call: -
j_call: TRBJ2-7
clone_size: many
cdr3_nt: TGCGCCAGCAGCCAAGATCAGGAGACCGATAGCTCCTACGAGCAGTACTTC
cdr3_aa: CASSQDQETDSSYEQYF

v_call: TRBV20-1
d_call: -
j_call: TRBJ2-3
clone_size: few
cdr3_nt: TGCAGTGCTAGACCAGCCGGGACTAGCACAGATACGCAGTATTTT
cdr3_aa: CSARPAGTSTDTQYF

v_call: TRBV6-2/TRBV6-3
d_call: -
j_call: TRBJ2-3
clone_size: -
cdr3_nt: TGTGCCAGCAACAACCCCCGGGTATTCACAGATACGCAGTATTTT
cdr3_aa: CASNNPRVFTDTQYF

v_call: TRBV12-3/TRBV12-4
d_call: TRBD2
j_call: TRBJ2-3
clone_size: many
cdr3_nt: TGTGCCAGCAGTTTAGCGTCCTGGGGGGGGTGGTCTTCAGATACGCAGTATTTT
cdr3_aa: CASSLASWGGWSSDTQYF

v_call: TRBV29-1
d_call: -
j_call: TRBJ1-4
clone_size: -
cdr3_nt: TGCAGCGTCGCGTCGAGAACAGAAAATGAAAAACTGTTTTTT
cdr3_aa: CSVASRTENEKLFF

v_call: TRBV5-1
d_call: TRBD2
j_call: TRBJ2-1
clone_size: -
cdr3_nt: TGCGCCAGCAGCTTGAGTAGCGGGGGGTATGGTGAGCAGTTCTTC
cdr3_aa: CASSLSSGGYGEQFF

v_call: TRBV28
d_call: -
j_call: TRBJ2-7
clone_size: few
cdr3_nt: TGTGCCATCGACGACAGAACCTCCTACGAGCAGTACTTC
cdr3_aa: CAIDDRTSYEQYF

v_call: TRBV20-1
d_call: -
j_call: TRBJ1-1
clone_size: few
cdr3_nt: TGCAGTGTCATGGGCGCTTTGAACACTGAAGCTTTCTTT
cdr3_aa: CSVMGALNTEAFF

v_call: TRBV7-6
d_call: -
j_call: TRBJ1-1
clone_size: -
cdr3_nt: TGTGCCAGCAGCTCTCATAACACTGAAGCTTTCTTT
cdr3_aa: CASSSHNTEAFF

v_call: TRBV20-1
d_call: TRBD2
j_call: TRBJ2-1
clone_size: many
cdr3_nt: TGCAGTGCTAGGGGACTAGCGGGATCGAATGAGCAGTTCTTC
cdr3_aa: CSARGLAGSNEQFF

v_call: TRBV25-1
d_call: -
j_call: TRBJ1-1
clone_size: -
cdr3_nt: TGTGCCAGCATTTCCCGAAGGACTGAAGCTTTCTTT
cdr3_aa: CASISRRTEAFF

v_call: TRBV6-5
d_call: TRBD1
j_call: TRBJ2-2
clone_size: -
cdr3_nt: TGTGCCAGCAGTTACACCACAGGGGGCTACACCGGGGAGCTGTTTTTT
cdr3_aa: CASSYTTGGYTGELFF

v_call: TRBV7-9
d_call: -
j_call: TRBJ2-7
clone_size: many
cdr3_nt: TGTGCCAGCAGCTTCTCAGGGTTCGTCGACGAGCAGTACTTC
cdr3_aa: CASSFSGFVDEQYF

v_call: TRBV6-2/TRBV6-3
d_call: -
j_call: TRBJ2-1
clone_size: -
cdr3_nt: TGTGCCAGCAGTTACCCGGTTGGGGGTGAGCAGTTCTTC
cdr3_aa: CASSYPVGGEQFF

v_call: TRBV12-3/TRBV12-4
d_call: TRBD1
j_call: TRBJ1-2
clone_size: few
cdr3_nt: TGTGCCAGCAGACCTACCGGGACAGGGCACTATGGCTACACCTTC
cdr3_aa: CASRPTGTGHYGYTF

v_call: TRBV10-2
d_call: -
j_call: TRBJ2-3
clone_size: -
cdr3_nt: TGCGCCAGCAAGGGCCCGGGGGCAATCACAGATACGCAGTATTTT
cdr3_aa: CASKGPGAITDTQYF

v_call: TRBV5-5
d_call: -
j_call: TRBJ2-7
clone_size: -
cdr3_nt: TGTGCCAGCAGCTTTACCGGGAGTACCTACGAGCAGTACTTC
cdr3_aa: CASSFTGSTYEQYF

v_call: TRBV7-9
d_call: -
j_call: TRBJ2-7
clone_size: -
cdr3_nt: TGTGCCAGCAGCTTCGGGGGGCCGGAGCAGTACTTC
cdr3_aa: CASSFGGPEQYF

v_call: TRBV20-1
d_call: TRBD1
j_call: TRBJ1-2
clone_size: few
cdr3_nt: TGCAGTGCTAGCCCACCCCAAGGGACAGGGAGCGGCTACACCTTC
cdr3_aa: CSASPPQGTGSGYTF

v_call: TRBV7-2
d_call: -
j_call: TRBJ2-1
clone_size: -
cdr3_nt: TGTGCCAGCAGCTTACAGCGATACTCCTACAATGAGCAGTTCTTC
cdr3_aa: CASSLQRYSYNEQFF

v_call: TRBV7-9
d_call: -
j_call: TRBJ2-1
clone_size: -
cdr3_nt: TGTGCCAGCAGCTTAGAAGTGTGGGGATCCTACAATGAGCAGTTCTTC
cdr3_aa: CASSLEVWGSYNEQFF

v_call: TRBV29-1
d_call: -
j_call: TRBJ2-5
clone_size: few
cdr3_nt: TGCAGCGTTGAAGATCTGTCGGTTCGAGAGACCCAGTACTTC
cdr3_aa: CSVEDLSVRETQYF

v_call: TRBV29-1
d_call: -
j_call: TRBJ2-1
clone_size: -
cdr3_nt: TGCAGCGTAGGGTCTCTCTCCTACAATGAGCAGTTCTTC
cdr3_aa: CSVGSLSYNEQFF

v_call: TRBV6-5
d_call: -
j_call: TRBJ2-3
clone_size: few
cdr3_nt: TGTGCCAGCAGTTACTCGGCCGGTACTATCACTACAGATACGCAGTATTTT
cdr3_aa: CASSYSAGTITTDTQYF

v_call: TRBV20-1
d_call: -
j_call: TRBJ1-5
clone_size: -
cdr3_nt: TGCAGTGCTAGTAGGCAGTCTTATCAGCCCCAGCATTTT
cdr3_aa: CSASRQSYQPQHF

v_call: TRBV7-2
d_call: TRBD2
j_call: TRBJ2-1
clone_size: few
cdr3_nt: TGTGCCAGCAGCTTAGCGCTAGCGGGAGGGGGTGAGCAGTTCTTC
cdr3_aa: CASSLALAGGGEQFF